The following is a TCR beta chain sequence with its context. Its antigen is unidentified. There are 16 residues in the CDR3. Trimming pared 3 bases from V and 3 bases from J, leaving 14 bases between. The germline CDR1 and CDR2 sequences are SGHTA and FQGTGA. This sample is drawn from a study of T cells after yellow fever vaccination. Study details: The fractions with low cell numbers were processed using SMART-Seq v4 Ultra Low Input. Points from the study as a whole: Post-booster samples contained most primary-vaccination clones (around 96% CD4, around 90% CD8).

TCRdb passed the 5' RACE reads through MiXCR, listing each CDR3 protein once. The sample includes about 400,000 distinct CDR3 sequences, 6.2% of them seen just once. This clonotype was sampled from a man aged 25 to 45 who received the YFV17D yellow fever vaccine. The gene calls are TRBV7-3 and TRBJ2-2; D uncertain. The sequences come from PBMCs, collected 5 days after the yellow fever booster vaccination. CDR3 DNA: TGTGCCAGCAGCTTGGGGTCTCCTGCCTACACCGGGGAGCTGTTTTTT. Its protein product is CASSLGSPAYTGELFF.